The text below deals with one T cell receptor beta chain. Its antigen is undetermined. The entry originates in a study of shared clonotypes between healthy human individuals. The protocol was immunoSEQ multiplex PCR, while the TCRdb copy is restricted to in-frame clones and leaves out a portion. The sample includes more than 2 million clones, around 95% seen only once; the top ten take 0.13%. CDR3 length equals 17 residues. CDR1 and CDR2 from the germline V gene are SGDLS and YYNGEE. V trimming: 3 bases; J trimming: 3 bases; junction bases outside the gene matches: 5. Points from the study as a whole: Among a few donors, roughly 5% of naive CD4 clonotypes were found in common.

This sequence joins TRBV9 and TRBJ2-1; TRBD2 aligns across 14 bases. The clonotype comes from a man between 18 and 35 years old in good health. Sequences were obtained from naive CD4+ T cells sorted from blood. Subset given: CD45RA+ positively selected. The CDR3, as DNA: TGTGCCAGCAGCGGGGGACTAGCGGGAGCGATCTACAATGAGCAGTTCTTC. Amino acids: CASSGGLAGAIYNEQFF. Together with reference TRBV9 and TRBJ2-1, the CDR3 gives the full variable domain: DSGVTQTPKHLITATGQRVTLRCSPRSGDLSVYWYQQSLDQGLQFLIQYYNGEERAKGNILERFSAQQFPDLHSELNLSSLELGDSALYFCASSGGLAGAIYNEQFFGPGTRLTVL.